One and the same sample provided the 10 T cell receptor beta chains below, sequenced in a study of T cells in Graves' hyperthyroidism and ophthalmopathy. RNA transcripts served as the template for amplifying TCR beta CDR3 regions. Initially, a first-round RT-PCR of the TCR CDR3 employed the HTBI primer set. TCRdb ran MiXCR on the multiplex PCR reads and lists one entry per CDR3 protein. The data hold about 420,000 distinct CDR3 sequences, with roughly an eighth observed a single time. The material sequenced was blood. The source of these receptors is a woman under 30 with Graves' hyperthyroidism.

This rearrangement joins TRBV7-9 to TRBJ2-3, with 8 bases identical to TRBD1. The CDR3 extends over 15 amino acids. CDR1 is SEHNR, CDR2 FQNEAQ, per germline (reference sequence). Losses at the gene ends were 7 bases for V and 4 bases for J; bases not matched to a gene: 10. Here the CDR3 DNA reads TGTGCCAGCACCATCGGACAGGGTTCGGCAGATACGCAGTATTTT. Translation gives CASTIGQGSADTQYF.

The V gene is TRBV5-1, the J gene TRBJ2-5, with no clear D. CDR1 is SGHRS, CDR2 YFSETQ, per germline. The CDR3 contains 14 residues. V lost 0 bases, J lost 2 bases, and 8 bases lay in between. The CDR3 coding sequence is TGCGCCAGCAGCTTGGCGTCCTCTCAAGAGACCCAGTACTTC. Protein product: CASSLASSQETQYF.

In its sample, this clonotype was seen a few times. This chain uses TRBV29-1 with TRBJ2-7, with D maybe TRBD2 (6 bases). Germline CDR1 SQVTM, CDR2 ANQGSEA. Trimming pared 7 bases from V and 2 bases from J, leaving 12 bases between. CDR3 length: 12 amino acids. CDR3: CSGRDLAYEQYF. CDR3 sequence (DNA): TGCAGCGGGAGGGACTTGGCCTACGAGCAGTACTTC.

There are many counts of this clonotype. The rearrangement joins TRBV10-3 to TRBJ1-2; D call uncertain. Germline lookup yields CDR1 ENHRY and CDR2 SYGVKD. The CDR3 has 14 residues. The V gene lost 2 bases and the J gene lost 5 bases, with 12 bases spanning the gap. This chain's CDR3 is CAISEVTGGYGYTF. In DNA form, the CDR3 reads TGTGCCATCAGTGAGGTCACCGGAGGGTATGGCTACACCTTC.

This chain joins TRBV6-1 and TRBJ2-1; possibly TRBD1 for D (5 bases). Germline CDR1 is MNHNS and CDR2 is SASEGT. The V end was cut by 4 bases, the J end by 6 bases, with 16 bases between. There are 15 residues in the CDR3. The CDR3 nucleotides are TGTGCCAGCAGTGCAACAGGTTTTGGGGTCAATGAGCAGTTCTTC. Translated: CASSATGFGVNEQFF.

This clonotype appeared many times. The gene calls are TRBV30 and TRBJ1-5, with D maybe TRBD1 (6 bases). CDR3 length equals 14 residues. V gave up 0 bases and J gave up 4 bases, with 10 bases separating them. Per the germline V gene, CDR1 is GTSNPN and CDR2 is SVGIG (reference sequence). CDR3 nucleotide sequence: TGTGCCTGGAGTGTTGCAGGGGTAAATCAGCCCCAGCATTTT. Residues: CAWSVAGVNQPQHF.

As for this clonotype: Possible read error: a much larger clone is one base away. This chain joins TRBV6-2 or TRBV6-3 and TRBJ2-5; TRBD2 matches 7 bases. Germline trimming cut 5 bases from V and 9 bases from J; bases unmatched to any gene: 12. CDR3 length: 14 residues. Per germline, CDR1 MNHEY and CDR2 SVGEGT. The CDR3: CASSGGVAVVPQYF. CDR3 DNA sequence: TGTGCCAGCAGTGGGGGGGTAGCGGTTGTCCCCCAGTACTTC.

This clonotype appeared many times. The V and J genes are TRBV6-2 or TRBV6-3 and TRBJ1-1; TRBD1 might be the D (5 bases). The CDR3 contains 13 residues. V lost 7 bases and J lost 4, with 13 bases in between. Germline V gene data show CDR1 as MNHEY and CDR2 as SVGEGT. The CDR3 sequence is CASTEGEVTEAFF. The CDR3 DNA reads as TGTGCCAGCACTGAAGGGGAAGTCACTGAAGCTTTCTTT.

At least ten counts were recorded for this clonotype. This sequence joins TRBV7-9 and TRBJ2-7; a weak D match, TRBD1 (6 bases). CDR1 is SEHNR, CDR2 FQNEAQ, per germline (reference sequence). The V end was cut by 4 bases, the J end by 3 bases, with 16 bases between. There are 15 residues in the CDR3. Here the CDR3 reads CASSSSGVLIYEQYF. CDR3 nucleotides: TGTGCCAGCAGCTCCTCAGGGGTCTTGATCTACGAGCAGTACTTC.

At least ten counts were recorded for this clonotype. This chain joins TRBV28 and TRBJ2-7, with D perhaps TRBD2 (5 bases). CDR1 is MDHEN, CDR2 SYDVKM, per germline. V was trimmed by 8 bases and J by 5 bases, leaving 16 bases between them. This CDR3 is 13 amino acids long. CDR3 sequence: CASGIGNLDEQYF. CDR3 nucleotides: TGTGCCAGCGGCATCGGGAACTTGGACGAGCAGTACTTC.